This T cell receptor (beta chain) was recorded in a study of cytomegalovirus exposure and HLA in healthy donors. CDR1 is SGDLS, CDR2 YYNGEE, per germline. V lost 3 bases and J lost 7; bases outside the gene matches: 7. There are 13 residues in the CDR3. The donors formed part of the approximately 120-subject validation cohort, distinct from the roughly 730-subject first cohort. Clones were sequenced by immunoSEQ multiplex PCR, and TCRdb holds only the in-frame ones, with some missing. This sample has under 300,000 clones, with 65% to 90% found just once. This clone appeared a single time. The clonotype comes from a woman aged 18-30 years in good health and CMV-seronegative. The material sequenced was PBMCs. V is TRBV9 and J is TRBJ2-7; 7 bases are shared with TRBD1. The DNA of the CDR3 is TGTGCCAGCAGCGAAGACAGGGACCCTGAGCAGTACTTC. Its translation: CASSEDRDPEQYF.